The present entry profiles one T cell receptor beta chain with its context. Its cognate antigen has yet to be identified. The input lacks base qualities; no much larger clone sits a single base away. The data are from a study of Ad26.COV2.S vaccination and SARS-CoV-2 variants (dated by TCRdb to 2020 to 2023). About the full investigation: Donors in the vaccine arm were drawn from COV1001, a phase I-IIa trial of Ad26.COV2.S in healthy adults that was multicentre, randomized, double-blind and placebo-controlled. The TCR-sequenced set comprised approximately 32 samples: around 20 Ad26.COV2.S vaccine recipients, 5 placebo recipients and 8 SARS-CoV-2 convalescent individuals. Trial participants were randomized into five groups of five, in which low-dose or high-dose Ad26.COV2.S was given once or twice, or placebo was given on both occasions. Investigators remained blinded to trial group allocation during experiments and outcome assessment. TCRbeta repertoire sequencing was used to assess the specificity and breadth of SARS-CoV-2-reactive T cell receptors after Ad26.COV2.S vaccination. Ad26.COV2.S was given intramuscularly at 5x10^10 or 1x10^11 viral particles, as a single shot or as two shots 56 days apart. Points the paper makes about the study in general: The authors noted that total T cell responses may have been underestimated by the TCR breadth and depth analyses. Substantial breadth of spike-specific CD8+ and CD4+ T cell responses was reported after vaccination. Ad26.COV2.S recipients had higher spike-specific TCR breadth than placebo recipients (P = 0.0014). Comparing responses between vaccine doses or regimens was not something the study was powered to do. Vaccine and placebo recipients had comparable non-spike TCR breadth, which fits with the vaccine containing only spike.

Read against the paper, the sample's treatment or condition label means: some 20 received Ad26.COV2.S at low or high dose, single or two shots; about 5 received placebo; per-sample allocation not given. Repertoires of vaccine and placebo recipients were sequenced from samples taken on day 63 after the first injection. In Cohort 1b, roughly 26 adults aged 18-55 years were enrolled at a single site in Boston, USA, between 29 July and 7 August 2020. Ad26.COV2.S was a replication-incompetent adenovirus type 26 vector expressing a prefusion-stabilized SARS-CoV-2 spike protein from the original Wuhan strain. TCRbeta CDR3 regions were sequenced with the immunoSEQ Assay. After extraction, genomic DNA underwent amplification by bias-controlled multiplex PCR, followed by high-throughput sequencing. The original pipeline was this. To quantify the absolute abundance of every unique TCRbeta CDR3 region, sequences were collapsed and filtered. Usable DNA was measured by amplifying reference genes present in all nucleated cells, and TCRbeta template counts were normalized to that usable DNA to estimate T cell fraction. Repertoire TCRs were annotated as SARS-CoV-2-specific when V gene, CDR3 amino acid sequence and J gene were exactly matched to a known reactive TCR set. MIRA supplied the reference SARS-CoV-2 TCR set, which was filtered for enrichment in COVID-19-positive ImmuneCODE repertoires so that public or cross-reactive TCRs were removed. Using the MIRA antigens, annotated TCRs were further analysed by specific ORF or by position within an ORF. Breadth was defined as annotated unique rearrangements over total unique productive rearrangements; depth was the summed frequency of those rearrangements. Two-sided Wilcoxon rank-sum tests were used to compare TCR breadth between groups. TCRdb limited this immuneACCESS table to in-frame rearrangements with V and J called. A share of clones is missing; checked studies link under half to unresolved V genes, and the rest is unexplained. For V, J and clone size, that table is used; D and trimming come from the DNA. The sample table lists about 500,000 clones, roughly nine tenths of them with a count of one. The ten largest clones represent 1.5% to 2% of the sample.

Ends trimmed: V by 3 bases, J by 5 bases; bases unmatched to a gene: 10. CDR1 and CDR2, per the germline V gene, are SGDLS and YYNGEE. From cysteine to phenylalanine, the CDR3 is 17 amino acids long. The entry retains the CDR3 DNA only, 51 bases that are in frame from base 1. This sample comprised peripheral blood, obtained in a trial of Ad26.COV2.S vaccine versus placebo. The TCR originated in a person aged 18-65 years who received the Ad26.COV2.S COVID-19 vaccine or a placebo. The sequence is built from TRBV9 and TRBJ2-2, with TRBD2 matching 10 junction bases. The DNA sequence reads TGTGCCAGCAGCGATTCCGGGACTAGCGACCGAACCGGGGAGCTGTTTTTT. Its translation is CASSDSGTSDRTGELFF.